The sequence of this TCR beta chain was determined in a study of blood T cell repertoires in COVID-19. Sequencing was performed with immunoSEQ multiplex PCR; in TCRdb, only in-frame clones are kept and a portion is missing. The sample has 300,000 to 400,000 clones; 88% are singletons. With V trimmed by 7 bases and J by 4 bases, 3 bases remained unmatched. Germline V lookup: CDR1 LNHDA, CDR2 SQIVND (reference sequence). The CDR3 spans 12 residues. This receptor was taken from a young man who had recovered from COVID-19. The gene calls are TRBV19 and TRBJ1-2; TRBD1 aligns across 7 bases. Sequenced input: PBMCs or T cells enriched from blood (not recorded which). The CDR3 DNA follows: TGTGCCAGTAATCGACAGGGCTATGGCTACACCTTC. Amino acid sequence: CASNRQGYGYTF.